What follows is one T cell receptor beta chain and its context. Its antigen is still unknown. This entry comes from a study of graft-versus-host responses after intestinal transplantation. Study at large: After anti-thymocyte globulin induction, recipients took tacrolimus and steroids for 2 to 3 years.

Looked up from germline, CDR1 is PRHDT and CDR2 is FYEKMQ (reference sequence). The V segment lost 4 bases and the J segment 7 bases; nucleotides outside the gene matches: 8. The CDR3 length is 15 residues. Generated by immunoSEQ multiplex PCR, the TCRdb table keeps only in-frame clones and is missing some. The sample carries approximately 75,000 clones, around 89% recorded once. The receptor's source is a human donor who was the organ donor for an intestinal transplant. The sequencing used unstimulated CD8+ T cells sorted from spleen or lymph node cells, collected before transplant. V and J are TRBV13 and TRBJ1-3, with 9 bases that match TRBD1. The CDR3 DNA reads TGTGCCAGCAGCTCCGGACAGGGGTGGTGGAACACCATATATTTT. Its translation is CASSSGQGWWNTIYF.